One sample yielded the 5 T cell receptor beta chains listed below, sequenced in a study of identical twins. MiXCR, run by TCRdb on the 5' RACE reads, gives a single entry per CDR3 protein. The sample holds about 200,000 distinct CDR3 sequences, about 11% seen once. Material: memory T cells sorted from blood. All receptors derive from a man aged 50-59 years in good health.

The V gene is TRBV7-8, the J gene TRBJ2-2, with D uncertain. Trimming took 2 bases from V and 0 from J, leaving 10 bases between them. CDR1 is SGHVS and CDR2 is FQNEAQ in the germline V gene. This CDR3 has 16 amino acids. This CDR3 reads CASSLSYGANTGELFF. CDR3 DNA: TGTGCCAGCAGCTTAAGTTATGGGGCGAACACCGGGGAGCTGTTTTTT.

A few counts support this clonotype. The chain couples TRBV20-1 to TRBJ1-4; D uncertain. This CDR3 is built from 16 residues. V was shortened by 6 bases and J by 3 bases, with 20 bases between the two germline ends. Germline V gene data show CDR1 as DFQATT and CDR2 as SNEGSKA (reference sequence). The CDR3 nucleotides read TGCAGTGCGAAAGGAGGGATAGGGCCGTCTAATGAAAAACTGTTTTTT. Protein: CSAKGGIGPSNEKLFF.

In this sample, this clonotype turned up a few times. CDR3 residues: CASSLAASGTNEQYF. In DNA, the CDR3 is TGTGCCAGCAGCTTAGCGGCTAGCGGGACCAACGAGCAGTACTTC. This sequence joins TRBV7-2 and TRBJ2-7, with 9 bases fitting TRBD2. Germline loops: CDR1 SGHTA, CDR2 FQGNSA. The CDR3 is 15 residues long. Trimming cost V 0 bases and J 5 bases; bases outside gene matches: 5.

A few counts support this clonotype. V is TRBV4-1 and J is TRBJ1-2, with D unresolved. Germline V CDR1 and CDR2: MGHRA, YSYEKL. CDR3 size: 14 residues. Trimming removed 3 bases at V and 0 bases at J, with 8 bases between. The CDR3 region is CASSHPASNYGYTF. As DNA, the CDR3 is TGCGCCAGCAGCCATCCAGCCTCTAACTATGGCTACACCTTC.

This clonotype showed up many times. The chain uses TRBV12-3 or TRBV12-4 and TRBJ2-7, with D tentatively TRBD2 (5 bases). The V end lost 3 bases, the J end lost 4 bases, and 10 bases lay between the germline ends. The CDR3 contains 13 residues. The CDR3 DNA reads as TGTGCCAGCAGTTTGAGGGATGGATACGAGCAGTACTTC. Translation: CASSLRDGYEQYF.